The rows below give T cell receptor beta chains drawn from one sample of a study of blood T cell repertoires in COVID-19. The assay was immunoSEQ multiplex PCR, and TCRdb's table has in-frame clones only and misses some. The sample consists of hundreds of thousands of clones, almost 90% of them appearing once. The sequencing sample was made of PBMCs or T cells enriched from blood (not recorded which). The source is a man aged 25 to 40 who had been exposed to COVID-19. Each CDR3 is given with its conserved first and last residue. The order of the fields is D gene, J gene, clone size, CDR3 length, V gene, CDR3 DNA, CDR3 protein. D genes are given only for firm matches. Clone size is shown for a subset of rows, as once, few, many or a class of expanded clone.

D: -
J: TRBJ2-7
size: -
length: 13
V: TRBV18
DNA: TGTGCCAGCTCACCCGTTCCGGGAAATCAGCAGTACTTC
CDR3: CASSPVPGNQQYF

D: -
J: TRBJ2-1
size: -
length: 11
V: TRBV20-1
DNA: TGCAGTGCTAGGAGGGACAATGAGCAGTTCTTC
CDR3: CSARRDNEQFF

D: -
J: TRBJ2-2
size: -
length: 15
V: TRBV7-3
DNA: TGTGCCAGCAAGGGGAACAATGTGAACACCGGGGAGCTGTTTTTT
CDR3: CASKGNNVNTGELFF

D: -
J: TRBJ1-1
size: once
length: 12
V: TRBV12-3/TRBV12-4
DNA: TGTGCCAGCAGTAAAAGGGGCACTGAAGCTTTCTTT
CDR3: CASSKRGTEAFF

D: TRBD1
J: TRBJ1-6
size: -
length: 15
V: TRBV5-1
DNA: TGCGCCAGCAGCGGCTGGACAGGGGATAATTCACCCCTCCACTTT
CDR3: CASSGWTGDNSPLHF

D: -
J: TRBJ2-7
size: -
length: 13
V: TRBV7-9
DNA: TGTGCCAGCAGCTCCGGAGCGGTCTGGGAGCAGTACTTC
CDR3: CASSSGAVWEQYF

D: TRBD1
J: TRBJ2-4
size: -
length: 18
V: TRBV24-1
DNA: TGTGCCACCAGTGAGCCTATAAATAAGGACAGGGACAAAAACATTCAGTACTTC
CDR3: CATSEPINKDRDKNIQYF

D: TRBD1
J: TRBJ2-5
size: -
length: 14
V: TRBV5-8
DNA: TGTGCCAGCAGCTGGGGACAGGGGTACGAGACCCAGTACTTC
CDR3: CASSWGQGYETQYF

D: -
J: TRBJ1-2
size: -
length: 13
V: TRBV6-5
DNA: TGTGCCAGCAAGACCACTAGGCACTATGGCTACACCTTC
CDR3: CASKTTRHYGYTF

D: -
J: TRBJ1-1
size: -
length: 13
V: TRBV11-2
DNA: TGTGCCAGCAGCTTAGCTGTGAACACTGAAGCTTTCTTT
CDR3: CASSLAVNTEAFF

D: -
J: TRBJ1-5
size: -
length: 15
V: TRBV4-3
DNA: TGCGCCAGCAGCCAAGATCGATTAGTGAATCAGCCCCAGCATTTT
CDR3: CASSQDRLVNQPQHF

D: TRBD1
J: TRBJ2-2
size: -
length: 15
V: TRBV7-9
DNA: TGTGCCAGCAGCTTAAAGGACAGGGGAACCGGGGAGCTGTTTTTT
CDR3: CASSLKDRGTGELFF

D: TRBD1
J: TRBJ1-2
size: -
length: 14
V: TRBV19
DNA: TGTGCCAGTAGTATGGGGGGACAGCCTTATGGCTACACCTTC
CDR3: CASSMGGQPYGYTF

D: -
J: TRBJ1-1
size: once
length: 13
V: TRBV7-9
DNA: TGTGCCAGCAGCTCAGGCCGGTCATCGGCAGCTTTCTTT
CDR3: CASSSGRSSAAFF

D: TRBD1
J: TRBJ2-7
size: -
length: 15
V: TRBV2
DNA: TGTGCCAGCAGTGATTTAGGACAGGGTCAGGCGGAGCAGTACTTC
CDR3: CASSDLGQGQAEQYF

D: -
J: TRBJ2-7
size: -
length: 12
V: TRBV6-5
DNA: TGTGCCAGCAAGGGGTTCCACTACGAGCAGTACTTC
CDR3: CASKGFHYEQYF

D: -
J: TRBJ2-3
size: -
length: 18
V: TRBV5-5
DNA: TGTGCCAGCAGCCCTACCCGAATGGGCAGGGTCCCAACAGATACGCAGTATTTT
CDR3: CASSPTRMGRVPTDTQYF

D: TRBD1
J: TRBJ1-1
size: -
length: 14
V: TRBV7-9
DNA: TGTGCCAGCAGCTTACTTGGGACAGGTTTTGAAGCTTTCTTT
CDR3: CASSLLGTGFEAFF

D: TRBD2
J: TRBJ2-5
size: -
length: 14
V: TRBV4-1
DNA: TGCGCCAGCAGGGGTAGCGGGGGGATCGAGACCCAGTACTTC
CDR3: CASRGSGGIETQYF

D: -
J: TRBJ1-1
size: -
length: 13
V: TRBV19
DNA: TGTGCCAGTAGTATAGCCCAGAACACTGAAGCTTTCTTT
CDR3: CASSIAQNTEAFF

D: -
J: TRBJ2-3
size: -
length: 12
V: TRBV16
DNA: TGTGCCAGCAGCCCCGTCACAGATACGCAGTATTTT
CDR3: CASSPVTDTQYF

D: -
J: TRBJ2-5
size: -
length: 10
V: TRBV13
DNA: TGTGCCAGCCCGCGGGAGACCCAGTACTTC
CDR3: CASPRETQYF

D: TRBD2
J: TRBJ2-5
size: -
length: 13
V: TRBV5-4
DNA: TGTGCCAGTCTCCCAGTGGGAGGGGAGACCCAGTACTTC
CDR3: CASLPVGGETQYF

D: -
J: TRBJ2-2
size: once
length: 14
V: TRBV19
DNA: TGTGCCAGTAGTGAAGGACGGGGAACCGGGGAGCTGTTTTTT
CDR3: CASSEGRGTGELFF

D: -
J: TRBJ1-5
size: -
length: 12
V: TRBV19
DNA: TGTGCCAGTAGTTTCCTCAATCAGCCCCAGCATTTT
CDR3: CASSFLNQPQHF

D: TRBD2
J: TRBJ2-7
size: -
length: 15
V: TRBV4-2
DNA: TGTGCCAGCAGCCCTAACCAGGGAGGGTCCCACGAGCAGTACTTC
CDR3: CASSPNQGGSHEQYF

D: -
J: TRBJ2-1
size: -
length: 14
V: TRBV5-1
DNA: TGCGCCAGCAGCTTCTATACGGGGGACAATGAGCAGTTCTTC
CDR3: CASSFYTGDNEQFF

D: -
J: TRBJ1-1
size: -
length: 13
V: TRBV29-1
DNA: TGCAGCGCGACAGGCAGGGTGAACACTGAAGCTTTCTTT
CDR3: CSATGRVNTEAFF

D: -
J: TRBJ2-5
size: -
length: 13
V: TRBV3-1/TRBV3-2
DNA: TGTGCCAGCAGCCGCGGGACAGTGGAGACCCAGTACTTC
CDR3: CASSRGTVETQYF

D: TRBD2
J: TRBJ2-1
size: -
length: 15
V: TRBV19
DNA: TGTGCCAGTAGGCGCGGGGGGAGCTCCTACAATGAGCAGTTCTTC
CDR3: CASRRGGSSYNEQFF

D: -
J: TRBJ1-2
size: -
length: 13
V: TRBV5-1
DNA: TGCGCCAGCAGCAAGGACAACAACTATGGCTACACCTTC
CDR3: CASSKDNNYGYTF

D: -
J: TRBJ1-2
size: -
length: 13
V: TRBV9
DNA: TGTGCCAGCAGCGTAGGAGTTAACTATGGCTACACCTTC
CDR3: CASSVGVNYGYTF

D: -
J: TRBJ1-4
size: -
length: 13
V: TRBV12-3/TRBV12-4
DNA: TGTGCCAGCAGAAAGGACAGCGAAGAAAAACTGTTTTTT
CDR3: CASRKDSEEKLFF

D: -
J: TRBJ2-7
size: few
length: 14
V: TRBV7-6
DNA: TGTGCCAGCAGCACTGGACAGTTCCCCTACGAGCAGTACTTC
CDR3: CASSTGQFPYEQYF

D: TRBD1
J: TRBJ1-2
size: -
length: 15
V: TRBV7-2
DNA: TGTGCCAGCAGACCCGCCGGGACAGGGGGCAGTGGCTACACCTTC
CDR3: CASRPAGTGGSGYTF

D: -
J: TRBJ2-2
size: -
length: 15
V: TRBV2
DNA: TGTGCCAGCAGTGTAGACTATCAGTACACCGGGGAGCTGTTTTTT
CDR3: CASSVDYQYTGELFF

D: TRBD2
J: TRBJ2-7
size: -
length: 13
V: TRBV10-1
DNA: TGCGCCAGCACCTCCGGGGGAGGGAACGAGCAGTACTTC
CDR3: CASTSGGGNEQYF

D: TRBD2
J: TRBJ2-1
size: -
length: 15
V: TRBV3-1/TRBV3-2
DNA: TGTGCCAGCAGCCAGACGGGGGGGGAAAAAAATGAGCAGTTCTTC
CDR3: CASSQTGGEKNEQFF

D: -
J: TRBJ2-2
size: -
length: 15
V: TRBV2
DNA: TGTGCCAGCAGTGTAGGAGCGGGGAACACCGGGGAGCTGTTTTTT
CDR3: CASSVGAGNTGELFF

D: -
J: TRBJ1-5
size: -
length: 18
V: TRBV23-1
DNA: TGCGCCAGCAGTCAACTCTCGGGGGAAACTAATAGCAATCAGCCCCAGCATTTT
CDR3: CASSQLSGETNSNQPQHF